This T cell receptor beta chain was recorded in a study of CD8 T cells in Susac syndrome. RNA totalling roughly 0.45 to 1 ug underwent reverse transcription with random hexamers. TCR beta CDR3 was amplified by immunoSEQ covering 54 Vbeta and 13 Jbeta. From the immunoSEQ multiplex PCR reads, TCRdb called clonotypes with MiXCR, one entry per CDR3 protein. Here the sample spans 95,000 to 150,000 distinct CDR3 sequences, roughly 94% being singletons. Trimming took 9 bases from V and 0 from J; bases not matched to a gene: 7. Germline lookup yields CDR1 MGHDK and CDR2 SYGVNS. The CDR3 has 14 amino acids. The receptor was derived from a human donor with Susac syndrome. The material sequenced was CD8+ T cells from PBMCs. The rearrangement uses TRBV25-1 and TRBJ2-7, with 8 bases fitting TRBD1. In DNA form, the CDR3 reads TGTGCCAGGTCCCGGGACAGGAGCTCCTACGAGCAGTACTTC. Protein product: CARSRDRSSYEQYF.